This T cell receptor beta chain is drawn from a study of blood T cell repertoires in COVID-19. In the original processing: How many nucleated cells were present was estimated from reference gene primer amplification. TCRdb keeps only in-frame clones here, not all; method: immunoSEQ multiplex PCR. V, J and clone size were drawn from that table, and D and trimming were deduced from the DNA. This sample yields 150,000 to 200,000 clones, of which 80% to 90% are seen a single time; roughly 2.4% belongs to the top ten. This CDR3 comprises 14 residues. CDR1 LNHNV and CDR2 YYDKDF come from the germline V gene (reference sequence). Trimming pared 0 bases from V and 6 bases from J, leaving 8 bases between.

This chain joins TRBV15 and TRBJ1-4, with D hard to call. This sequence originates from a woman between 40 and 50 years old with acute COVID-19. The sample comprised PBMCs or T cells enriched from blood (not recorded which). The CDR3 bases are TGTGCCACCAGCAGAGATCCGGGAGATGAAAAACTGTTTTTT. Translation gives CATSRDPGDEKLFF. The full variable domain, in which reference TRBV15 and TRBJ1-4 provide the parts outside the CDR3, is DAMVIQNPRYQVTQFGKPVTLSCSQTLNHNVMYWYQQKSSQAPKLLFHYYDKDFNNEADTPDNFQSRRPNTSFCFLDIRSPGLGDTAMYLCATSRDPGDEKLFFGSGTQLSVL.